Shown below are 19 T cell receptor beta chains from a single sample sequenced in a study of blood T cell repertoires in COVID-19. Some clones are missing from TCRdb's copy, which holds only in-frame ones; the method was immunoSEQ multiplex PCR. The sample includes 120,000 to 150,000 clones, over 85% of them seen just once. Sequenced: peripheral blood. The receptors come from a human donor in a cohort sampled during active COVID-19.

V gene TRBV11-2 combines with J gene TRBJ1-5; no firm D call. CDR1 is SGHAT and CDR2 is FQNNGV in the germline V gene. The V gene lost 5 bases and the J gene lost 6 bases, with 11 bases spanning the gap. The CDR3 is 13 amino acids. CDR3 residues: CASSPGLTQPQHF. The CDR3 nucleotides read TGTGCCAGCAGCCCCGGACTGACTCAGCCCCAGCATTTT.

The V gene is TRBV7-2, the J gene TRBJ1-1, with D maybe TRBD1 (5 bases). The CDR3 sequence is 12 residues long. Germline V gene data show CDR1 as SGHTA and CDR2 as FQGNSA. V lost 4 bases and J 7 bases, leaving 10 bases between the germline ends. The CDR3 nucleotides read TGTGCCAGCAGCTCCGCGACAGTTGAAGCTTTCTTT. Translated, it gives CASSSATVEAFF.

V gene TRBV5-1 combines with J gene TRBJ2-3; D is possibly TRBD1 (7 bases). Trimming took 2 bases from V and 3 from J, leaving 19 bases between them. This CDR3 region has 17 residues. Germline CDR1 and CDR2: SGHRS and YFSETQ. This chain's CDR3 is CASSFLDRYGGTDTQYF. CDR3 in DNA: TGCGCCAGCAGCTTCTTGGACAGGTATGGAGGGACAGATACGCAGTATTTT.

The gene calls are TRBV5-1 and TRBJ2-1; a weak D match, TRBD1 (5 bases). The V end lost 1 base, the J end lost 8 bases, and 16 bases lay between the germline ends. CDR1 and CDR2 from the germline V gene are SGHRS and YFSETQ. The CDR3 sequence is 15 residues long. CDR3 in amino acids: CASSLKTAPGDEQFF. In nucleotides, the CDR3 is TGCGCCAGCAGCTTGAAGACAGCCCCTGGGGATGAGCAGTTCTTC. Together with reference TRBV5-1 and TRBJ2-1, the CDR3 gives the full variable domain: KAGVTQTPRYLIKTRGQQVTLSCSPISGHRSVSWYQQTPGQGLQFLFEYFSETQRNKGNFPGRFSGRQFSNSRSEMNVSTLELGDSALYLCASSLKTAPGDEQFFGPGTRLTVL.

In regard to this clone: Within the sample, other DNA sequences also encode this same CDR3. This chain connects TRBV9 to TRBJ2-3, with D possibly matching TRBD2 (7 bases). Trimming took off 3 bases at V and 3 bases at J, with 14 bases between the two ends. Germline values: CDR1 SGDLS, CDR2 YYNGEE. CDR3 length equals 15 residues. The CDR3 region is CASSALGGETDTQYF. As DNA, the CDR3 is TGTGCCAGCAGCGCGTTAGGGGGGGAGACAGATACGCAGTATTTT.

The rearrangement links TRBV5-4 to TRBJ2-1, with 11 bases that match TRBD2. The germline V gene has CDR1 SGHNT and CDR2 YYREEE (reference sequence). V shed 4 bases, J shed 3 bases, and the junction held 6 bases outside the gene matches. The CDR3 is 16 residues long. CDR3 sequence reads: CASSIPTSGDYNEQFF. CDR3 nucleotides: TGTGCCAGCAGCATTCCGACTAGCGGGGACTACAATGAGCAGTTCTTC.

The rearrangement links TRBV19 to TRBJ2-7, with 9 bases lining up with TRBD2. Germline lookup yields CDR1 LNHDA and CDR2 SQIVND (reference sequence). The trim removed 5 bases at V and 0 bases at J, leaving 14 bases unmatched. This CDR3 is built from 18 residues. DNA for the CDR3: TGTGCCAGTAGTCCATTCCCAACCGAAGCGGGGGGCTCCTACGAGCAGTACTTC. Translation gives CASSPFPTEAGGSYEQYF.

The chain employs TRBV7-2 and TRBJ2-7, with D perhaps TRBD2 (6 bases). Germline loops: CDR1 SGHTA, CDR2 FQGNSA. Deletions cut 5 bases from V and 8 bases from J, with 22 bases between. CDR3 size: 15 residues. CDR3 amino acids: CASSPKVGGSLKQYF. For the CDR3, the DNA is TGTGCCAGCAGCCCAAAAGTGGGGGGTTCTCTGAAGCAGTACTTC.

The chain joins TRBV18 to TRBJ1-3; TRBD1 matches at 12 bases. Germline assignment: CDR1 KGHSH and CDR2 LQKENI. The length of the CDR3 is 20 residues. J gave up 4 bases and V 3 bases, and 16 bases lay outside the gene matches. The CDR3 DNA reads TGTGCCAGCTCACCTGCGACTACGGGACAGGGGGCAATCCCGGGAAACACCATATATTTT. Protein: CASSPATTGQGAIPGNTIYF.

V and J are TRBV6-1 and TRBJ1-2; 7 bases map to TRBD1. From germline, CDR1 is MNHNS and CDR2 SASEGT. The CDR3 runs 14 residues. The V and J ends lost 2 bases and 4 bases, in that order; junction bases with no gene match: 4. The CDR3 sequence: CASSETTGIYGYTF. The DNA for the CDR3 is TGTGCCAGCAGTGAAACGACAGGGATCTATGGCTACACCTTC.

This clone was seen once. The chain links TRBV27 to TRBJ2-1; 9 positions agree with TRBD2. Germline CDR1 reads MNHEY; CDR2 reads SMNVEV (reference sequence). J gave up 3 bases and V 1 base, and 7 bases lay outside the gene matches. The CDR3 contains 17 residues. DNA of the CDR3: TGTGCCAGCAGTTTATGGGTAGCGGGGGCCCACTACAATGAGCAGTTCTTC. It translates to CASSLWVAGAHYNEQFF.

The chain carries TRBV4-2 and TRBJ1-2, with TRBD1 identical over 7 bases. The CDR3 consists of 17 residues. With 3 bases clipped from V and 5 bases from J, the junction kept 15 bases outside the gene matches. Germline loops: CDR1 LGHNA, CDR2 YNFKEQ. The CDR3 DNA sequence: TGTGCCAGCAGCCAGCTAACCCCGGGACAGCCCGGTTATGGCTACACCTTC. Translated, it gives CASSQLTPGQPGYGYTF.

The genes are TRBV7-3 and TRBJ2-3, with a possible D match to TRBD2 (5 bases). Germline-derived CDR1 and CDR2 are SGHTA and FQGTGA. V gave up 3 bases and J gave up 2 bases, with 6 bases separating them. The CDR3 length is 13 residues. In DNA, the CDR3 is TGTGCCAGCAGCTTCGGGAACACAGATACGCAGTATTTT. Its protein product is CASSFGNTDTQYF.

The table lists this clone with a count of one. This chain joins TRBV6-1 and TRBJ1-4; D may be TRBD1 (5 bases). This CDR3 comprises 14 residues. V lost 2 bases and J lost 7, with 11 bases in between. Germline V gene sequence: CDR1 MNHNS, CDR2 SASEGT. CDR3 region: CASSERQGTEKLFF. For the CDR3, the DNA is TGTGCCAGCAGTGAAAGGCAGGGCACTGAAAAACTGTTTTTT.

The CDR3 loop is CASKDRAYEQYF. For the CDR3, the DNA is TGTGCCAGTAAGGACAGAGCCTACGAGCAGTACTTC. This chain joins TRBV19 and TRBJ2-7, with a tentative D call TRBD1 (6 bases). The CDR3 consists of 12 residues. CDR1 and CDR2 (germline): LNHDA, SQIVND (reference sequence). V lost 7 bases and J lost 2, with 9 bases in between.

The CDR3 here is CASSPPLGLNTEAFF. The DNA for the CDR3 is TGTGCCAGCAGCCCACCTTTGGGCCTGAACACTGAAGCTTTCTTT. This rearrangement joins TRBV9 to TRBJ1-1; D is unresolved. CDR3 size: 15 residues. CDR1 SGDLS and CDR2 YYNGEE come from the germline V gene. V gave up 4 bases and J gave up 0 bases, with 13 bases separating them.

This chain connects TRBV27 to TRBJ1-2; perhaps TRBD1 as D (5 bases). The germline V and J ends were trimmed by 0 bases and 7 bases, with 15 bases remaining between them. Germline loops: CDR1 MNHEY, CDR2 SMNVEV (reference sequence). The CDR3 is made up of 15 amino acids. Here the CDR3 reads CASSLSYSPGGGYTF. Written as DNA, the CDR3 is TGTGCCAGCAGTTTATCTTACAGTCCCGGGGGTGGCTACACCTTC.

The CDR3 spells CASSIGQRGSRETQYF. The CDR3, as DNA: TGTGCCAGTAGTATCGGGCAGCGGGGGTCTAGGGAGACCCAGTACTTC. V usage is TRBV19 and J usage is TRBJ2-5; TRBD2 agrees at 8 bases. This CDR3 comprises 16 residues. Looked up from germline, CDR1 is LNHDA and CDR2 is SQIVND (reference sequence). With V trimmed by 3 bases and J by 5 bases, 11 bases remained unmatched.

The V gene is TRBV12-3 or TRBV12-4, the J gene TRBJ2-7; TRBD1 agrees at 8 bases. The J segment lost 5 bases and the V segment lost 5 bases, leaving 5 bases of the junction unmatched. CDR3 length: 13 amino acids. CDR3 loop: CASSGQGAHEQYF. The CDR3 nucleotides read TGTGCCAGCAGTGGACAGGGTGCCCACGAGCAGTACTTC.